The clone carrying this TCR beta chain was seen a handful of times. Its antigen is unidentified. The sample contains more than one DNA sequence encoding this CDR3. A multiplex PCR was run with 60 Vbeta primers and 13 Jbeta primers. Sequenced by immunoSEQ multiplex PCR; TCRdb stores in-frame clones only, minus some. The table has about 120,000 clones, just under 75% seen once. The entry originates in a study of cytomegalovirus exposure and HLA in healthy donors. Study-wide results and limits: In a later analysis, at a false discovery rate of 0.05, roughly 16,000 TCR beta sequences matched HLA alleles. Most of the TCR beta V segments (in an earlier analysis) were productive either about 87% or about 30% of the time. In a later analysis, HLA-C alleles had the fewest associated TCRs, DRB1 alleles the most.

The TCR was taken from a human donor in good health. The specimen was PBMCs.

CDR3 sequence (DNA): TGTGCCAGCAGCTCGGGGACAGGGAACACTGAAGCTTTCTTT. This encodes CASSSGTGNTEAFF. The chain recombines TRBV7-3 with TRBJ1-1, with TRBD1 matching over 8 bases. CDR1 is SGHTA, CDR2 FQGTGA, per germline. With 4 bases clipped from V and 1 base from J, the junction kept 2 bases outside the gene matches. The CDR3 contains 14 residues. The variable domain in full, with the rest retrieved from reference TRBV7-3 and TRBJ1-1, is GAGVSQTPSNKVTEKGKYVELRCDPISGHTALYWYRQSLGQGPEFLIYFQGTGAADDSGLPNDRFFAVRPEGSVSTLKIQRTERGDSAVYLCASSSGTGNTEAFFGQGTRLTVV.